This T cell receptor beta chain was observed in a study of molecular identifiers for immune sequencing clone quantification. General study findings and limits: In naive cells, under 1% of molecules belonged to clones above 20 RNA copies, against over 99% in effector cells.

Trimming took 0 bases from V and 1 from J, leaving 3 bases between them. The CDR3 runs to 12 residues. Germline loops: CDR1 GTSNPN, CDR2 SVGIG (reference sequence). As to this clonotype: Its antigen is as yet unknown.

Preparation methods for the bulk TCR libraries were those previously described, with listed TCR primers. A single record per CDR3 protein comes from TCRdb applying MiXCR to the PCR reads. The sample contains about 510,000 distinct CDR3 sequences, about 26% of which appear only once. Naive CD8 sequencing libraries were generated from roughly 20,000 to 1,000,000 sorted cells, with 10%, 30% or 50% RNA as input. Using a CD8+CD4-CCR7+CD45RA+ phenotype, naive CD8 T cells were sorted. Sequencing was done on a sample of naive CD8+ T cells from blood, with Jurkat cell RNA spiked in. This sample's subset: FACS-sorted CD8+CD4-CCR7+CD45RA+ naive T cells. V is TRBV30 and J is TRBJ2-5; D remains unclear. The TCR comes from a human donor in good health. Some libraries in this study had Jurkat cell RNA spiked in. The chain's CDR3 is CAWSVPQETQYF. The CDR3, as DNA: TGTGCCTGGAGTGTCCCCCAAGAGACCCAGTACTTC.